These 2 T cell receptor beta chains were sequenced from one sample in a study of cytomegalovirus exposure and HLA in healthy donors (dated by TCRdb to about 2017). Libraries were constructed by the immunoSEQ multiplex PCR assay. The multiplex PCR relied on a mix of 60 forward primers for TCR Vbeta segments and 13 reverse primers for TCR Jbeta segments. TCRdb obtained this table from immuneACCESS and retained in-frame rearrangements with V and J assigned. These tables miss some clones; where compared with another copy, unresolved V genes account for less than half of the shortfall, and the remainder is unexplained. The sample table shows over 110,000 clones, and approximately 80% are seen once. Of the sample, 5% to 7.5% falls within the top ten clones. Material for sequencing was PBMCs. All receptors come from a woman in her 40s in good health and CMV-seropositive.

V gene TRBV19 combines with J gene TRBJ1-2, with 7 bases aligning to TRBD1. Losses at the gene ends were 6 bases for V and 7 bases for J; bases not matched to a gene: 17. Germline CDR1 is LNHDA and CDR2 is SQIVND (reference sequence). The CDR3 runs to 16 residues. CDR3 coding DNA: TGTGCCAGTAGCCGCACCGACAGGGCGCGACGGAGTGGCTACACCTTC. Residues: CASSRTDRARRSGYTF.

The genes are TRBV30 and TRBJ2-2; 8 bases match TRBD1. With 3 bases clipped from V and 5 bases from J, the junction kept 11 bases outside the gene matches. This CDR3 contains 16 residues. Germline values: CDR1 GTSNPN, CDR2 SVGIG (reference sequence). CDR3 sequence reads: CAWRERQGTETGELFF. CDR3 DNA: TGTGCCTGGAGAGAGAGACAGGGGACCGAAACCGGGGAGCTGTTTTTT.